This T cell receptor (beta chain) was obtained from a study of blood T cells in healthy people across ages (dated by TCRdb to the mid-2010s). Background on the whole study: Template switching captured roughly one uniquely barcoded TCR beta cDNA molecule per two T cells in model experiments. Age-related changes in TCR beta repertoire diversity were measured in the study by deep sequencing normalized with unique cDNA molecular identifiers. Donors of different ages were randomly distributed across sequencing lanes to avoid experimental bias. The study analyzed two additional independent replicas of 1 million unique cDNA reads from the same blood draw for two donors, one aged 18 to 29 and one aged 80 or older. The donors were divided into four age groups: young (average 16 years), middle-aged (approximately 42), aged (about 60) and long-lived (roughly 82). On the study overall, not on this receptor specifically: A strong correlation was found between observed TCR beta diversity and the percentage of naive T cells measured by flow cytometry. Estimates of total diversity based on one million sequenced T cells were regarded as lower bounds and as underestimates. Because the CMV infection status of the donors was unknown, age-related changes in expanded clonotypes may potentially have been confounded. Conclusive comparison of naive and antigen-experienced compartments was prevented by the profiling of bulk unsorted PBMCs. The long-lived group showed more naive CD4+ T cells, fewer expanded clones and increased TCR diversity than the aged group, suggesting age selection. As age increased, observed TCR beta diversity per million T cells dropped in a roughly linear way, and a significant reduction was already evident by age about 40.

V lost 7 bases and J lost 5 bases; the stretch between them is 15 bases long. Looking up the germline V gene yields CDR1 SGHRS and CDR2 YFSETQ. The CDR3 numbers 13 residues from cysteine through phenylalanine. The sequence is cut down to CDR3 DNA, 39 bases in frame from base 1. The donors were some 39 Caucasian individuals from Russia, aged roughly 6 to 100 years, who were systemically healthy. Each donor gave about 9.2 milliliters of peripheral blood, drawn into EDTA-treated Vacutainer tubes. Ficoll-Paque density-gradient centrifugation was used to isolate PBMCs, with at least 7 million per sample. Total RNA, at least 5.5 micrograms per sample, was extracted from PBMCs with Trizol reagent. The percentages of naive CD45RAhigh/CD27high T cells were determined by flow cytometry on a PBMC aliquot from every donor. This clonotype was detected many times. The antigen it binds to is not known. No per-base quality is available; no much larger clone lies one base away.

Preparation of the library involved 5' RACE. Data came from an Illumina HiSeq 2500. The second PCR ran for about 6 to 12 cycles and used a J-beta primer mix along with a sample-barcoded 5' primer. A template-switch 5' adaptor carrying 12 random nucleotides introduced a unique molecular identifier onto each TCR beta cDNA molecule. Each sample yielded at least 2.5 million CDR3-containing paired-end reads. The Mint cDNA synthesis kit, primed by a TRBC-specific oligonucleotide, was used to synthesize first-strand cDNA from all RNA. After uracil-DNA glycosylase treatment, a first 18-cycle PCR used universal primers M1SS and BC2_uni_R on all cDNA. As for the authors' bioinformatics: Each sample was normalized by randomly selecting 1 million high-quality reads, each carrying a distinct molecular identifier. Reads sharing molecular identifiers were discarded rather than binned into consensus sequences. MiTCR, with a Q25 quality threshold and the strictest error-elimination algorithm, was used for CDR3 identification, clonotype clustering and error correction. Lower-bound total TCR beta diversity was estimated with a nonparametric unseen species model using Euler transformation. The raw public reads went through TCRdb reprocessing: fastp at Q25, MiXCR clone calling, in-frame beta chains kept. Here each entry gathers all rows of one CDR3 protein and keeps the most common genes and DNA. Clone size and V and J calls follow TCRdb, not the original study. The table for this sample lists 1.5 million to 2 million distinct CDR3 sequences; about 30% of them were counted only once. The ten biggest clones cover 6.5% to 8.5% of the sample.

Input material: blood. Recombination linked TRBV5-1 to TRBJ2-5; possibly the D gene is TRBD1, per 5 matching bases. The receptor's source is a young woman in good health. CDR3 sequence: CASGSQGMETQYF. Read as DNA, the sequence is TGCGCCAGCGGATCTCAGGGTATGGAGACCCAGTACTTC.